This T cell receptor beta chain was found in a study of T cell responses to AZD1222 COVID-19 vaccine. This CDR3 contains 14 residues. The germline CDR1 and CDR2 sequences are LGHNT and FRNRAP. V shed 2 bases and J shed 8 bases, with 13 bases lying between them. Sequencing used immunoSEQ multiplex PCR; TCRdb keeps in-frame clones, though not all of them. Of 130,000 or so clones listed, around 90% are singletons. The sample in question was peripheral blood, obtained 28 days after the second AZD1222 dose. This clonotype was sampled from an adult who received the AZD1222 COVID-19 vaccine. V and J are TRBV12-5 and TRBJ2-1; D remains ambiguous. CDR3 nucleotide sequence: TGTGCTAGTGGTTTGCCCACGAGGATACATGAGCAGTTCTTC. Protein product: CASGLPTRIHEQFF.